Reported below is one T cell receptor beta chain. Its antigen is still unknown. Per-nucleotide qualities are absent, and no much larger clonotype sits a single base away. The entry originates in a study of glioma-infiltrating T cells (dated by TCRdb to the mid-2010s). General notes on the study: Low-grade gliomas were represented by WHO grade II oligodendrogliomas or astrocytomas, and glioblastomas were represented by WHO grade IV tumors that were sampled at initial rather than recurrent diagnosis. TCR alpha- and beta-chain repertoires were sequenced from glioma tissue, non-neoplastic brain tissue and matched peripheral blood mononuclear cells. To measure divergence between tissue and blood T-cell populations, each tissue-infiltrating repertoire was compared with the peripheral blood repertoire of the same patient. Three low-grade glioma patients, several primary glioblastoma patients, and three non-glioma patients who contributed non-neoplastic brain tissue made up the paired cohort. Sequencing coverage of roughly 4- to 11-fold of some 910,000 peripheral T cells was targeted for blood libraries. Before surgery, glioma patients were given dexamethasone for six or fewer days.

The iRepertoire nested amplicon-rescue multiplex PCR (arm-PCR) platform was used to amplify TCR alpha and beta CDR3 regions from RNA. The input for one-step reverse transcription and amplification was about 95-450 ng of either tissue mRNA or PBMC total RNA. Following bead purification, Illumina adapters were added by a secondary multiplex PCR, and libraries between 200 and 400 bp were gel-purified. The libraries contained internal 6-nucleotide barcodes that were used for demultiplexing. Sequencing of libraries was performed on an Illumina MiSeq with 2x220 or 2x250 nucleotide paired-end reads. In the authors' own workflow: Paired reads were merged using FLASH 1.2.11 and were aligned to the GRCh37 human genome using BWA-MEM, after which TRA and TRB reads were extracted. V and J assignment used an IMGT-derived reference of cassette sequences and CDR3 motifs that included pseudogenes. Reads were translated in three frames, and productive CDR3s were defined as those with a C...FGXG motif and no stop codons. Unique combinations of V-J cassette pair and CDR3 amino acid sequence were defined as clonotypes. Reads were filtered by Hamming distance, thresholded by each sample's sequence error rate in mapped regions. TCRdb took the public reads, trimmed them with fastp at Q25, ran MiXCR for clone calling and kept in-frame beta chains. Each record represents a unique CDR3 protein, reported with the most common genes and DNA among its rows. These V and J calls derive from TCRdb rather than the authors' analysis. This sample gives 300,000 to 400,000 distinct CDR3 sequences in total; roughly two fifths of them show up just once. Approximately 12% of the sample is taken by the ten largest.

The germline V gene supplies CDR1 SGHTA and CDR2 FQGNSA. The CDR3 runs 15 residues from the cysteine to the phenylalanine. This entry keeps only the CDR3 DNA: 45 bases, framed from base 1. Trimming removed 0 bases from V and 6 bases from J; the gene matches leave 4 bases unexplained. Immediately after resection, surgical brain or tumor specimens were cryofrozen in liquid nitrogen, and peripheral blood cells were collected at the same time. General findings and caveats noted by the study authors: VJ-independent divergence between tissue and blood was found to be below expectation in non-neoplastic patients but above expectation in all gliomas, particularly low-grade gliomas. Tissue and blood shared very few CDR3 sequences, a result attributed to high CDR3 diversity and limited sampling. The group comparisons were based on small numbers of patients: three non-neoplastic, three low-grade glioma and seven to nine glioblastoma patients. A signature set of shared blood CDR3 motifs marked patients with low tissue-blood divergence and was depleted in highly divergent patients.

Sequencing was performed on glioma tissue, nonneoplastic brain tissue, or PBMCs (not recorded which). This sequence uses TRBV7-2 and TRBJ2-1, and 8 junction bases match TRBD2. The TCR comes from a human donor with low-grade glioma or glioblastoma, undergoing nonglioma brain surgery, or in good health (not recorded which). The CDR3 corresponds to CASSLAGLGGNEQFF. The nucleotide sequence reads TGTGCCAGCAGCTTAGCGGGACTAGGAGGCAATGAGCAGTTCTTC. Extended through the reference TRBV7-2 and TRBJ2-1 proteins, this CDR3 yields the full variable domain: GAGVSQSPSNKVTEKGKDVELRCDPISGHTALYWYRQSLGQGLEFLIYFQGNSAPDKSGLPSDRFSAERTGGSVSTLTIQRTQQEDSAVYLCASSLAGLGGNEQFFGPGTRLTVL.